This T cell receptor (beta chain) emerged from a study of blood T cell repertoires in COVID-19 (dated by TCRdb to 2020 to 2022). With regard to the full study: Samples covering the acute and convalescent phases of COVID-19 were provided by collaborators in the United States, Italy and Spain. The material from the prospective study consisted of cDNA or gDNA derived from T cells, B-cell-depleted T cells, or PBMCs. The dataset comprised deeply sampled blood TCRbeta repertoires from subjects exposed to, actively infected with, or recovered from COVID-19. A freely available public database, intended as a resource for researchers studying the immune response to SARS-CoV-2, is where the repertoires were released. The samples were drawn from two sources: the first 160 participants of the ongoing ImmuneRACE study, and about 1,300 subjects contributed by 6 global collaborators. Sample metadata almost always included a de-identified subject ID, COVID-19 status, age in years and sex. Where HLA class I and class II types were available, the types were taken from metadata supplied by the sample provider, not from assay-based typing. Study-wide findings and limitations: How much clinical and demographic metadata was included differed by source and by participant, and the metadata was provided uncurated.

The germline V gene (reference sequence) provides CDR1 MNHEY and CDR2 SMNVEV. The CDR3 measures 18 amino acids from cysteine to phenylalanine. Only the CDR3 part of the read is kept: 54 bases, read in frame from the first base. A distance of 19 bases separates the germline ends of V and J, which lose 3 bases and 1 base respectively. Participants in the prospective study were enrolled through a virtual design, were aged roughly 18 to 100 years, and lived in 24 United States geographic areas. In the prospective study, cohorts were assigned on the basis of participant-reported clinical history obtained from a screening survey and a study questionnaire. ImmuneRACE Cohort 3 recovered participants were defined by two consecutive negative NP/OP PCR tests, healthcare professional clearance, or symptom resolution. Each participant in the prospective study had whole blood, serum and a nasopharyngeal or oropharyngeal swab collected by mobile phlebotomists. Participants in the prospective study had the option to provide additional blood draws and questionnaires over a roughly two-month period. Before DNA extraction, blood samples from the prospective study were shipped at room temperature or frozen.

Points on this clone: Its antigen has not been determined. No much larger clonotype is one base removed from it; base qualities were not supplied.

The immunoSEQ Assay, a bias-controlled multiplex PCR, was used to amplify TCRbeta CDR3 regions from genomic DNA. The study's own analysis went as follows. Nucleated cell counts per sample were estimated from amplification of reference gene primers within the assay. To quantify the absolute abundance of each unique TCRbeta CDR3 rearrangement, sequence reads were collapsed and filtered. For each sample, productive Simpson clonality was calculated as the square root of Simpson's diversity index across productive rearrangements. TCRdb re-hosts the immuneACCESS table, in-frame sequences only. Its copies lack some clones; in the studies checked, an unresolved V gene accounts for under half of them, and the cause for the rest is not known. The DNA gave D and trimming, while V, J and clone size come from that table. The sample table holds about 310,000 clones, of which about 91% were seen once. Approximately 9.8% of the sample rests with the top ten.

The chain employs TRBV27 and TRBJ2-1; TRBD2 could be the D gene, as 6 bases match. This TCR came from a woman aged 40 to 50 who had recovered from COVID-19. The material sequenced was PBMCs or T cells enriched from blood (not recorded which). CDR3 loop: CASSLGRQTYSSYNEQFF. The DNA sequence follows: TGTGCCAGCAGTTTGGGGAGGCAGACTTATAGTTCCTACAATGAGCAGTTCTTC.